What follows are 31 T cell receptor beta chains derived from one specimen sequenced in a study of CD8 T cells in ankylosing spondylitis. TCRdb called the 5' RACE reads again in MiXCR, with one record for every CDR3 protein. The data show about 35,000 distinct CDR3 sequences, with 10% seen just once and about a sixth held by the top ten. The sample consisted of blood, either unsorted or a sorted T cell fraction (not recorded which). Source of these receptors: a male donor with ankylosing spondylitis or in good health (not recorded which).

The chain links TRBV20-1 to TRBJ2-2; 7 positions match TRBD1. Germline V gives CDR1 DFQATT, CDR2 SNEGSKA (reference sequence). Germline trimming cut 0 bases from V and 3 bases from J; bases unmatched to any gene: 7. The CDR3 is made up of 16 amino acids. For the CDR3, the DNA is TGCAGTGCTAGAGATAGGGCAGGGGGTTACACCGGGGAGCTGTTTTTT. As protein: CSARDRAGGYTGELFF.

This clonotype was found many times. The genes are TRBV7-9 and TRBJ2-1; 8 bases match TRBD2. Germline trimming cut 6 bases from V and 0 bases from J; bases unmatched to any gene: 7. Germline V gives CDR1 SEHNR, CDR2 FQNEAQ (reference sequence). This CDR3 contains 16 residues. The CDR3 region is CASSPKREFSYNEQFF. DNA for the CDR3: TGTGCCAGCAGTCCGAAGCGGGAGTTCTCCTACAATGAGCAGTTCTTC.

This clonotype has a count of ten or more. This sequence joins TRBV6-1 and TRBJ2-1; a weak D match, TRBD2 (6 bases). Germline-derived CDR1 and CDR2 are MNHNS and SASEGT. The CDR3 extends over 14 amino acids. Trimming removed 4 bases from V and 10 bases from J, with 17 bases in between. The CDR3 bases are TGTGCCAGCAGTGGCCGGGTCGGGAGCCAAGAGCAGTTCTTC. It specifies CASSGRVGSQEQFF.

The sample holds a few counts of this clonotype. V gene TRBV5-6 combines with J gene TRBJ2-1; possibly TRBD1 for D (5 bases). Per the germline V gene, CDR1 is SGHDT and CDR2 is YYEEEE. The CDR3 consists of 15 residues. Trimming left V 0 bases short and J 5 bases short, with 12 bases between. DNA for the CDR3: TGTGCCAGCAGCTTGGAACCAGACAGACACAATGAGCAGTTCTTC. It translates to CASSLEPDRHNEQFF.

This clonotype has a count of ten or more. The CDR3 bases are TGTGCCAGCAGAACAGGCTTGGCAGATACGCAGTATTTT. Encoded protein: CASRTGLADTQYF. The chain employs TRBV11-2 and TRBJ2-3; D is perhaps TRBD1 (5 bases). Germline lookup yields CDR1 SGHAT and CDR2 FQNNGV. V lost 6 bases to trimming and J lost 4 bases, with 11 bases between them. The CDR3 runs 13 residues.

The CDR3 loop reads CATSRIRTGNQETQYF. CDR3 bases: TGTGCCACCAGCAGAATCCGGACAGGGAATCAAGAGACCCAGTACTTC. The V call is TRBV15, the J call TRBJ2-5; 8 positions match TRBD1. Per the germline V gene, CDR1 is LNHNV and CDR2 is YYDKDF (reference sequence). The length of the CDR3 is 16 residues. Trimming removed 2 bases from V and 2 bases from J; junction bases left unmatched: 7.

By its share, this clonotype is medium-sized. This chain joins TRBV6-6 and TRBJ1-2; maybe TRBD1 (5 bases). The CDR3 sequence is 12 residues long. In germline, CDR1 is MNHNY, CDR2 SVGAGI (reference sequence). CDR3 in DNA: TGTACATCTGAAGCAGGGAACTATGGCTACACCTTC. This gives the protein CTSEAGNYGYTF.

This clonotype showed up many times. The chain has TRBV7-9 and TRBJ1-2; D is unclear. Germline V gene sequence: CDR1 SEHNR, CDR2 FQNEAQ (reference sequence). The CDR3 loop spans 16 amino acids. V dropped 0 bases and J dropped 7 bases, with 18 bases sitting between them. The CDR3 reads CASSLADREALSGYTF. The CDR3 DNA is TGTGCCAGCAGCTTAGCGGATAGGGAGGCCTTGAGTGGCTACACCTTC. Combining the CDR3 with reference TRBV7-9 and TRBJ1-2 gives the whole variable domain DTGVSQNPRHKITKRGQNVTFRCDPISEHNRLYWYRQTLGQGPEFLTYFQNEAQLEKSRLLSDRFSAERPKGSFSTLEIQRTEQGDSAMYLCASSLADREALSGYTFGSGTRLTVV.

This clonotype was picked up a small number of times. Just one base apart from a much larger clone, this may be a read error. The V call is TRBV3-1, the J call TRBJ2-7, with 9 bases aligning to TRBD2. The CDR3 covers 16 residues. Germline-derived CDR1 and CDR2 are LGHDT and YNNKEL (reference sequence). V dropped 1 base and J dropped 6; count of bases not matched to a gene: 10. The CDR3 region is CASSQAPAGGAGEQYF. DNA of the CDR3: TGTGCCAGCAGCCAAGCCCCTGCGGGAGGGGCTGGCGAGCAGTACTTC.

This clonotype appeared many times. The chain recombines TRBV20-1 with TRBJ1-1, with TRBD1 matching 7 bases. With V trimmed by 0 bases and J by 5 bases, 3 bases remained unmatched. The CDR3 consists of 13 residues. Germline values: CDR1 DFQATT, CDR2 SNEGSKA (reference sequence). The CDR3 nucleotides are TGCAGTGCTAGAGACGACAGGGATACTGAAGCTTTCTTT. Its translation is CSARDDRDTEAFF.

The chain links TRBV28 to TRBJ2-7; TRBD1 matches 9 bases. The CDR3 spans 12 residues. The germline gives CDR1 MDHEN, CDR2 SYDVKM. V was clipped by 5 bases and J by 9 bases; unmatched bases: 5. The CDR3 loop is CASSPGQGGQYF. The CDR3 coding sequence is TGTGCCAGCAGTCCGGGACAGGGCGGGCAGTACTTC.

J is TRBJ2-3 and V is TRBV29-1; TRBD2 matches at 7 bases. The CDR3 sequence is 16 residues long. Germline V gives CDR1 SQVTM, CDR2 ANQGSEA. V lost 1 base and J lost 8; bases outside the gene matches: 15. CDR3 residues: CSVEAEREGFVGTQYF. DNA for the CDR3: TGCAGCGTTGAAGCGGAGAGGGAGGGCTTCGTTGGTACGCAGTATTTT.

This clonotype showed up many times. The rearrangement links TRBV5-5 to TRBJ2-3, with 7 bases lining up with TRBD1. Germline CDR1 SGHKS, CDR2 YYEKEE (reference sequence). The CDR3 is 15 residues long. After removal of 4 bases from V and 0 bases from J, the junction contained 5 bases not matched to a gene. The CDR3 sequence: CASSREGASTDTQYF. The CDR3 DNA is TGTGCCAGCAGCCGAGAGGGGGCGAGCACAGATACGCAGTATTTT.

This clonotype was seen many times. V usage is TRBV20-1 and J usage is TRBJ2-2; D may match TRBD1 or TRBD2 (5 bases each). This CDR3 has 15 residues. Per germline, CDR1 DFQATT and CDR2 SNEGSKA (reference sequence). The V gene lost 6 bases and the J gene lost 4 bases, with 18 bases spanning the gap. CDR3 coding DNA: TGCAGTGCCCCCGGGGCGGACAAAGGCACCGGGGAGCTGTTTTTT. This encodes CSAPGADKGTGELFF.

This clonotype was counted many times. J is TRBJ2-1 and V is TRBV5-1; TRBD2 agrees at 14 bases. Germline values: CDR1 SGHRS, CDR2 YFSETQ. The CDR3 is made up of 18 amino acids. V was clipped by 0 bases and J by 0 bases; unmatched bases: 2. This CDR3 is CASSLGGTSGSSYNEQFF. In DNA, the CDR3 is TGCGCCAGCAGCTTGGGTGGGACTAGCGGGAGCTCCTACAATGAGCAGTTCTTC.

This clonotype was seen many times. The V call is TRBV29-1, the J call TRBJ1-5; D unclear. The length of the CDR3 is 13 residues. V dropped 7 bases and J dropped 6 bases, with 16 bases sitting between them. Germline CDR1 is SQVTM and CDR2 is ANQGSEA. CDR3 sequence reads: CSAGQEGGQPQHF. The DNA of the CDR3 is TGCAGCGCTGGGCAGGAGGGAGGTCAGCCCCAGCATTTT.

This rearrangement joins TRBV2 to TRBJ2-1, with 9 bases matching TRBD1. The CDR3 totals 15 residues. The ends lost 5 bases at V and 2 bases at J; junction bases unmatched: 4. Germline V gene lookup returns CDR1 SNHLY and CDR2 FYNNEI. The CDR3 coding sequence is TGTGCCAGCAGTCCGGACAGGGGCGCCTACAATGAGCAGTTCTTC. It encodes CASSPDRGAYNEQFF.

This clonotype was seen repeatedly, ten times or more. The V gene is TRBV19, the J gene TRBJ2-1; 10 bases agree with TRBD2. The CDR3 length is 13 residues. Germline CDR1 and CDR2: LNHDA and SQIVND (reference sequence). V shed 7 bases and J 3 bases; nucleotides not matched to a gene: 0. In nucleotides, the CDR3 is TGTGCCAGTACTAGCGGGAGCTACAATGAGCAGTTCTTC. It is translated as CASTSGSYNEQFF.

This clonotype was picked up many times. This chain uses TRBV4-1 with TRBJ2-3; D might be TRBD2 (5 bases). V gave up 2 bases and J gave up 3 bases, with 9 bases separating them. Germline CDR1 and CDR2: MGHRA and YSYEKL. This CDR3 spans 14 amino acids. This chain's CDR3 is CASSQLGATDTQYF. Written as DNA, the CDR3 is TGCGCCAGCAGCCAACTGGGAGCTACAGATACGCAGTATTTT.

This clonotype was recorded at least ten times. The V gene is TRBV5-1, the J gene TRBJ2-7; TRBD2 matches at 9 bases. With V trimmed by 4 bases and J by 2 bases, 10 bases remained unmatched. Looked up from germline, CDR1 is SGHRS and CDR2 is YFSETQ. The CDR3 totals 16 residues. In nucleotides, the CDR3 is TGCGCCAGCAGCCTGGTCGGTGCGGGAGGGCCCTACGAGCAGTACTTC. Amino acid sequence: CASSLVGAGGPYEQYF. Combining the CDR3 with reference TRBV5-1 and TRBJ2-7 gives the whole variable domain KAGVTQTPRYLIKTRGQQVTLSCSPISGHRSVSWYQQTPGQGLQFLFEYFSETQRNKGNFPGRFSGRQFSNSRSEMNVSTLELGDSALYLCASSLVGAGGPYEQYFGPGTRLTVT.

This clonotype occurred many times. The V gene is TRBV7-3, the J gene TRBJ2-7; D may match TRBD1 or TRBD2 (5 bases each). The ends were cut back, 5 bases at V and 6 bases at J, with 14 bases in the middle. The germline V gene encodes CDR1 SGHTA and CDR2 FQGTGA. The length of the CDR3 is 13 residues. The CDR3 nucleotides are TGTGCCAGCAGCCCGGGGACCCTAGGCGAGCAGTACTTC. Translation: CASSPGTLGEQYF.

This clonotype was counted many times. The chain couples TRBV20-1 to TRBJ1-1, with a weak D call TRBD1 (5 bases). Germline V gives CDR1 DFQATT, CDR2 SNEGSKA (reference sequence). Trimming stripped 6 bases from V and 3 bases from J, with 17 bases between. This CDR3 spans 14 amino acids. CDR3 sequence (DNA): TGCAGTGCCCCAGAGGGGAGTACAGACACTGAAGCTTTCTTT. It codes for CSAPEGSTDTEAFF.

The chain joins TRBV19 to TRBJ2-1; D is ambiguous. The CDR3 totals 13 residues. CDR1 and CDR2 from the germline V gene are LNHDA and SQIVND (reference sequence). The V gene lost 3 bases and the J gene lost 7 bases, with 10 bases spanning the gap. CDR3 coding DNA: TGTGCCAGTAGTATTGCCTTACCTAATGAGCAGTTCTTC. Amino acids: CASSIALPNEQFF.

In its sample, this clonotype was seen many times. V gene TRBV14 combines with J gene TRBJ2-6, with a tentative D call TRBD2 (5 bases). Trimming took off 4 bases at V and 3 bases at J, with 19 bases between the two ends. In germline, CDR1 is SGHDN, CDR2 FVKESK. CDR3 length: 18 amino acids. The CDR3 here is CASSPTARVRRGANVLTF. The CDR3 bases are TGTGCCAGCAGCCCGACGGCGAGGGTACGACGTGGGGCCAACGTCCTGACTTTC.

This clonotype was seen repeatedly, ten times or more. This rearrangement joins TRBV9 to TRBJ2-7; 7 bases fit TRBD1. J lost 0 bases, V lost 4 bases, and 10 bases had no gene match. The length of the CDR3 is 16 residues. CDR1 is SGDLS, CDR2 YYNGEE, per germline. CDR3 in DNA: TGTGCCAGCAGCCCAAGTTTGACAGGGTACTCCTACGAGCAGTACTTC. Amino acid sequence: CASSPSLTGYSYEQYF. Complete variable domain (other parts from reference TRBV9 and TRBJ2-7): DSGVTQTPKHLITATGQRVTLRCSPRSGDLSVYWYQQSLDQGLQFLIQYYNGEERAKGNILERFSAQQFPDLHSELNLSSLELGDSALYFCASSPSLTGYSYEQYFGPGTRLTVT.

This clonotype was recorded at least ten times. The chain is built from TRBV29-1 and TRBJ1-1; no clear D gene. Trimming removed 1 base from V and 0 bases from J, with 6 bases in between. CDR1 is SQVTM and CDR2 is ANQGSEA in the germline V gene. The length of the CDR3 is 13 residues. The CDR3 is CSVEVQVNTEAFF. The CDR3 bases are TGCAGCGTTGAAGTTCAAGTGAACACTGAAGCTTTCTTT.

The chain joins TRBV6-2 or TRBV6-3 to TRBJ1-2; D is undetermined. CDR1 and CDR2 (germline): MNHEY, SVGEGT. This CDR3 region has 15 residues. V lost 2 bases to trimming and J lost 2 bases, with 12 bases between them. CDR3 sequence: CASSYQARQNYGYTF. Written as DNA, the CDR3 is TGTGCCAGCAGTTACCAAGCGAGGCAAAACTATGGCTACACCTTC.

J is TRBJ2-2 and V is TRBV29-1; D call uncertain. CDR3 size: 13 residues. Trimming removed 4 bases from V and 2 bases from J, with 8 bases in between. The germline V gene has CDR1 SQVTM and CDR2 ANQGSEA. The chain's CDR3 is CSVARGNTGELFF. The CDR3 DNA is TGCAGCGTTGCTCGAGGCAACACCGGGGAGCTGTTTTTT.

This clonotype occurred many times. The rearrangement joins TRBV5-1 to TRBJ2-1; 7 bases are a match to TRBD2. V was pared by 0 bases and J by 8 bases, with 8 bases of the junction left unmatched. Germline V gene sequence: CDR1 SGHRS, CDR2 YFSETQ. CDR3 length: 15 residues. The CDR3 here is CASSLAFARGDEQFF. CDR3 coding DNA: TGCGCCAGCAGCTTGGCCTTCGCCCGGGGGGATGAGCAGTTCTTC.

This clonotype was picked up many times. One end of the junction is discordant with germline, which a read error may explain. J is TRBJ2-1 and V is TRBV7-7, with 12 positions matching TRBD2. Germline loops: CDR1 SSHAT, CDR2 FNYEAQ (reference sequence). The CDR3 extends over 15 amino acids. This CDR3 is CASSVGLAGYNEQFF. CDR3 DNA sequence: TGTGCTAGCAGCGTCGGACTAGCGGGGTACAATGAGCAGTTCTTC.

This clonotype was recorded many times. This rearrangement joins TRBV12-3 or TRBV12-4 to TRBJ2-5, with 13 bases identical to TRBD2. V trimming: 8 bases; J trimming: 4 bases; junction bases outside the gene matches: 10. The CDR3 has 16 residues. The CDR3 reads CASGRTGLAGLETQYF. The CDR3 DNA follows: TGTGCCAGCGGACGAACGGGACTAGCGGGACTAGAGACCCAGTACTTC.